The source of this T cell receptor beta chain is a study of cytomegalovirus exposure and HLA in healthy donors. In the PCR, 60 Vbeta and 13 Jbeta primers were used. Assay used: immunoSEQ multiplex PCR; TCRdb lists only in-frame clones, some missing. This sample has approximately 160,000 clones, with roughly 65% found just once. The source material was PBMCs. The TCR originated in a man younger than 30 in good health and CMV-seropositive.

The CDR3 DNA reads TGTGCCACCAGCAGAGAGGACAGGGGTAGTTCACCCCTCCACTTT. This gives the protein CATSREDRGSSPLHF. The V gene is TRBV15, the J gene TRBJ1-6; 9 bases agree with TRBD1. The CDR3 runs to 15 residues. With V trimmed by 0 bases and J by 9 bases, 3 bases remained unmatched. Germline lookup yields CDR1 LNHNV and CDR2 YYDKDF (reference sequence). The full variable domain, with the rest looked up from reference TRBV15 and TRBJ1-6, is DAMVIQNPRYQVTQFGKPVTLSCSQTLNHNVMYWYQQKSSQAPKLLFHYYDKDFNNEADTPDNFQSRRPNTSFCFLDIRSPGLGDTAMYLCATSREDRGSSPLHFGNGTRLTVT.